Below are 5 T cell receptor beta chains sequenced from a single sample in a study of T cells in Graves' hyperthyroidism and ophthalmopathy. Researchers took RNA transcripts and amplified the TCR beta CDR3 regions from them. The HTBI primer set served for first-round RT-PCR of the TCR CDR3. Each CDR3 protein gets one entry after TCRdb re-called the multiplex PCR reads with MiXCR. The repertoire has 96,000 or so distinct CDR3 sequences, over 50% of them found once; the top ten carry 27%. The sample taken for sequencing was blood. Source of these receptors: a woman between 35 and 50 years old with Graves' hyperthyroidism.

This clonotype was observed a few times. The DNA of the CDR3 is TGTGCCAGCAGCTTCGGGGGCGTCGGGGCCGATACGCAGTATTTT. This codes for CASSFGGVGADTQYF. The chain employs TRBV7-2 and TRBJ2-3; the D call may be TRBD1 or TRBD2 (6 bases each). CDR1 and CDR2 from the germline V gene are SGHTA and FQGNSA. Trimming left V 3 bases short and J 6 bases short, with 16 bases between. CDR3 length: 15 residues.

As to this clonotype: Here the CDR3 omits its conserved ending phenylalanine or tryptophan, so a read error is the likely source. The chain employs TRBV20-1 and TRBJ1-2; the D gene is possibly TRBD1 (5 bases). Germline CDR1 and CDR2: DFQATT and SNEGSKA (reference sequence). The CDR3 extends over 13 amino acids. CDR3 residues: CSSSQGLTYGYTL. The CDR3, as DNA: TGCAGTTCTAGTCAGGGTCTCACCTATGGCTACACCCTC.

Of note for this clonotype: This clone may be a read error of a much larger clone one base away. The chain uses TRBV7-9 and TRBJ2-5; D is perhaps TRBD1 (6 bases). The CDR3 covers 14 residues. Germline CDR1 SEHNR, CDR2 FQNEAQ (reference sequence). CDR3 nucleotides: TGTGCCAGCAGTTTAGCCGGGACACAAGATACCCAGTACTTC. Protein sequence: CASSLAGTQDTQYF.

With respect to this clonotype: A clone one base away is much larger, so this may be a read error. The chain recombines TRBV7-2 with TRBJ2-3; 7 bases agree with TRBD2. V dropped 0 bases and J dropped 4; count of bases not matched to a gene: 7. The length of the CDR3 is 16 residues. CDR1 and CDR2 (germline): SGHTA, FQGNSA. CDR3 in DNA: TGTGCCAGCAGCTTAGCCGGGGCGGGAGTGGCAGATACGCAGTATTTT. It encodes CASSLAGAGVADTQYF.

In its sample, this clonotype was seen once. The gene calls are TRBV2 and TRBJ1-3, with D perhaps TRBD1 (5 bases). Between the trimmed V and J ends, which lost 4 bases and 1 base, there was a span of 11 bases. Germline assignment: CDR1 SNHLY and CDR2 FYNNEI. The CDR3 has 15 amino acids. The CDR3, as DNA: TGTGCCAGCAGTGGTGGCAGGGCTTCTGGAAACACCATATATTTT. Its protein product is CASSGGRASGNTIYF.